This T cell receptor beta chain was captured by sequencing in a study of blood T cell repertoires in COVID-19. Study-wide background: The United States, Italy and Spain provided the acute and convalescent COVID-19 samples. PBMCs, B-cell-depleted T cells, or T cells were the source of the cDNA or gDNA that made up the material.

Original analysis: Reference gene primer amplification gave nucleated cell count estimates. Here immunoSEQ multiplex PCR was the method, and the copy in TCRdb shows in-frame clones only, minus some. V, J and clone size are taken as reported in that table, and D and trimming were inferred from the DNA itself. The table shows fewer than 250,000 clones, with approximately 84% occurring only once. The CDR3 spans 13 residues. The germline CDR1 and CDR2 sequences are SQVTM and ANQGSEA. V dropped 4 bases and J dropped 6; count of bases not matched to a gene: 6. The chain uses TRBV29-1 and TRBJ1-1, with 9 bases matching TRBD1. Sequenced: peripheral blood. The TCR originated in a man aged 50 to 60 with acute or convalescent COVID-19. The CDR3 bases are TGCAGCGTTGCCCGGACAGGGGTCTCTGAAGCTTTCTTT. Its protein is CSVARTGVSEAFF.